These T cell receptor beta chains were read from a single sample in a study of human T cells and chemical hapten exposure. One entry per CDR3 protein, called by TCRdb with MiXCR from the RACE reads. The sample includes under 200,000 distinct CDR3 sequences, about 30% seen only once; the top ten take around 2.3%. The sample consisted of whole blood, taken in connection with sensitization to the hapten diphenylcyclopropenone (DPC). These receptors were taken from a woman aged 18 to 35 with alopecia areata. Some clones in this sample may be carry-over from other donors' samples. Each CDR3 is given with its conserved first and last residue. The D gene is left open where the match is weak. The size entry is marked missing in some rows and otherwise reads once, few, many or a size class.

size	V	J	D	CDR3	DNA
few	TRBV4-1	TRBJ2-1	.	CASSQDPPERYNEQFF	TGCGCCAGCAGCCAAGATCCCCCGGAGAGATACAATGAGCAGTTCTTC
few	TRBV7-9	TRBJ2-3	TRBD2	CASSPGLAGGRTDTQYF	TGTGCCAGCAGCCCAGGACTAGCGGGGGGGCGGACAGATACGCAGTATTTT
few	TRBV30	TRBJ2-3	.	CAWSLQVGTDTQYF	TGTGCCTGGAGTCTCCAGGTCGGAACAGATACGCAGTATTTT
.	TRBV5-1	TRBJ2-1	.	CASSLLEGKQFF	TGCGCCAGCAGCTTGTTGGAGGGAAAGCAGTTCTTC
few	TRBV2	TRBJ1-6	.	CASRAWMSYNSPLHF	TGTGCCAGCAGAGCCTGGATGTCCTATAATTCACCCCTCCACTTT
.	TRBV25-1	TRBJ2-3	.	CASSEGGWVDTQYF	TGTGCCAGCAGTGAAGGTGGTTGGGTAGATACGCAGTATTTT
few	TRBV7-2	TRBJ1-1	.	CASSLGSVAFF	TGTGCCAGCAGCTTAGGCAGTGTAGCTTTCTTT
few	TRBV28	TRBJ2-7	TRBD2	CASSSSSGGRYEQYF	TGTGCCAGCAGTTCATCGAGCGGGGGGCGGTACGAGCAGTACTTC
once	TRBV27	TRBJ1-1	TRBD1	CASSARGSTEAFF	TGTGCCAGCAGTGCCAGGGGGAGCACTGAAGCTTTCTTT
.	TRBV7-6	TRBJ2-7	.	CASSLAGSQISYEQYF	TGTGCCAGCAGCTTAGCGGGCAGCCAAATCTCCTACGAGCAGTACTTC
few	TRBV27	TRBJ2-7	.	CASSSPGLPYEQYF	TGTGCCAGCAGTTCCCCGGGACTCCCCTACGAGCAGTACTTC
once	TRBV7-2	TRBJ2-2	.	CASSLRSSYTGELFF	TGTGCCAGCAGCTTAAGGTCTAGTTACACCGGGGAGCTGTTTTTT
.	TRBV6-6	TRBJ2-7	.	CATSMGPSSYEQYF	TGTGCCACTTCTATGGGGCCTAGCTCCTACGAGCAGTACTTC
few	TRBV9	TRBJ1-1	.	CASSVDFGTAEAFF	TGTGCCAGCAGCGTAGATTTCGGGACGGCTGAAGCTTTCTTT
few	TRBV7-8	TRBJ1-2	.	CASSNPPYGYTF	TGTGCCAGCAGCAATCCGCCATATGGCTACACCTTC
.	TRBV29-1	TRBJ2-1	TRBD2	CSVENSRTSRGPSNEQFF	TGCAGCGTTGAAAATTCAAGGACTAGCCGTGGTCCTTCCAATGAGCAGTTCTTC
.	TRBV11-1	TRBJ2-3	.	CASSLAITPDTQYF	TGTGCCAGCAGCTTAGCGATAACCCCAGATACGCAGTATTTT
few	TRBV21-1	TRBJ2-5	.	CASSKDPKTQYF	TGTGCCAGCAGCAAAGATCCAAAGACCCAGTACTTC
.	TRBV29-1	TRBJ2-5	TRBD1	CSLGQGASTETQYF	TGCAGCCTTGGACAGGGGGCTTCGACGGAGACCCAGTACTTC
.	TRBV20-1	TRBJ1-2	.	CSAIDSNYGYTF	TGCAGTGCTATCGACAGCAACTATGGCTACACCTTC
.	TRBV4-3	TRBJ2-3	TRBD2	CASSHSGLAGVRDTQYF	TGCGCCAGCAGCCACTCGGGACTAGCGGGAGTGAGAGATACGCAGTATTTT
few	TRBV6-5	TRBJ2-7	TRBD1	CASSSADRMTYEQYF	TGTGCCAGCAGTTCCGCGGACAGGATGACCTACGAGCAGTACTTC
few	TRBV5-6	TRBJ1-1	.	CASSFFNRATEAFF	TGTGCCAGCAGCTTTTTTAACAGAGCCACTGAAGCTTTCTTT
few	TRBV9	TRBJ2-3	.	CASSISTLGASTDTQYF	TGTGCCAGCAGCATCTCCACCCTGGGGGCTAGCACAGATACGCAGTATTTT
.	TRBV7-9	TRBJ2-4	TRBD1	CASSLTGSENIQYF	TGTGCCAGCAGCTTGACAGGGTCCGAAAACATTCAGTACTTC
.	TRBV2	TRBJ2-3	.	CASRRGNTDTQYF	TGTGCCAGCAGGCGGGGCAACACAGATACGCAGTATTTT
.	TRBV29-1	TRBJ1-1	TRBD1	CSVPLTGRNEAFF	TGCAGCGTGCCTTTGACAGGGCGAAATGAAGCTTTCTTT
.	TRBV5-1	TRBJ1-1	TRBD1	CASSLRQGWTEAFF	TGCGCCAGCAGCTTGAGACAGGGATGGACTGAAGCTTTCTTT
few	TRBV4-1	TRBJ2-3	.	CASSQVLDRQYF	TGCGCCAGCAGCCAAGTGCTAGATAGGCAGTATTTT
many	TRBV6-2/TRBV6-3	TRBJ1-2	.	CASNSGGRNYGYTF	TGTGCCAGCAATTCCGGGGGGAGAAACTATGGCTACACCTTC
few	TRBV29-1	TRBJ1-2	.	CSVEDGETEVYGYTF	TGCAGCGTTGAAGATGGTGAGACAGAAGTCTATGGCTACACCTTC
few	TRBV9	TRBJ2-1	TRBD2	CAVSPGLGVGNEQFF	TGTGCCGTCAGTCCGGGACTAGGAGTTGGCAATGAGCAGTTCTTC
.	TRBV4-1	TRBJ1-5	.	CASSQEGGPNQPQHF	TGCGCCAGCAGCCAAGAGGGGGGGCCCAATCAGCCCCAGCATTTT
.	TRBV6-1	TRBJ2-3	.	CASSATGALWTDTQYF	TGTGCCAGCAGTGCGACAGGCGCCTTATGGACAGATACGCAGTATTTT
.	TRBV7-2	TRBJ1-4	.	CASSRPTGQPPFF	TGTGCCAGCAGCCGCCCCACGGGGCAGCCGCCGTTTTTT
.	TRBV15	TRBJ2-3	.	CATSRDPAGKSDTQYF	TGTGCCACCAGCAGAGATCCGGCAGGGAAGTCAGATACGCAGTATTTT
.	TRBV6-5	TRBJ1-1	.	CASSYGGEFTEAFF	TGTGCCAGCAGTTACGGCGGGGAATTCACTGAAGCTTTCTTT
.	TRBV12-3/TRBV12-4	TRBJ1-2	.	CASSFSGHGYTF	TGTGCCAGCAGTTTCAGCGGGCATGGCTACACCTTC
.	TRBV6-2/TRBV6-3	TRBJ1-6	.	CASIGDLYNSPLHF	TGTGCCAGCATAGGGGACCTCTATAATTCACCCCTCCACTTT
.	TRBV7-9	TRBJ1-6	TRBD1	CARRGQRSSYNSPLHF	TGTGCCAGGAGGGGACAGAGGAGCTCCTATAATTCACCCCTCCACTTT
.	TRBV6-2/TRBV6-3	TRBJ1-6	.	CASSLPGNSPLHF	TGTGCCAGCAGTTTGCCAGGGAACTCACCCCTCCACTTT
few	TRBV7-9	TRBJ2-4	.	CASSLEGGSTGLYF	TGTGCCAGCAGCTTAGAGGGGGGGTCGACTGGGTTGTACTTC
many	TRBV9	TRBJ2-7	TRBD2	CASSPRTRSYEQYF	TGTGCCAGCAGCCCCAGGACTAGATCCTACGAGCAGTACTTC
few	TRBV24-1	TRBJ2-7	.	CATSDPGVAALYEQYF	TGTGCCACCAGTGATCCCGGGGTAGCGGCGCTCTACGAGCAGTACTTC
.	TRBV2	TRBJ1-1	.	CASSVFEGLGNTEAFF	TGTGCCAGCAGTGTTTTTGAGGGATTGGGGAACACTGAAGCTTTCTTT
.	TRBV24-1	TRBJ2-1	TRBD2	CATSDLAGLPNEQFF	TGTGCCACCAGTGATTTAGCGGGGCTTCCTAATGAGCAGTTCTTC
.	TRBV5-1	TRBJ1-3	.	CASSRTGDTIYF	TGCGCCAGCAGCCGAACCGGGGACACCATATATTTT
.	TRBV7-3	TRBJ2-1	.	CASSLVNVAYNEQFF	TGTGCCAGCAGCCTCGTCAATGTGGCCTACAATGAGCAGTTCTTC
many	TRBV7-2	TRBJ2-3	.	CASSLELRGTGTDTQYF	TGTGCCAGCAGCTTAGAGCTAAGGGGCACTGGCACAGATACGCAGTATTTT